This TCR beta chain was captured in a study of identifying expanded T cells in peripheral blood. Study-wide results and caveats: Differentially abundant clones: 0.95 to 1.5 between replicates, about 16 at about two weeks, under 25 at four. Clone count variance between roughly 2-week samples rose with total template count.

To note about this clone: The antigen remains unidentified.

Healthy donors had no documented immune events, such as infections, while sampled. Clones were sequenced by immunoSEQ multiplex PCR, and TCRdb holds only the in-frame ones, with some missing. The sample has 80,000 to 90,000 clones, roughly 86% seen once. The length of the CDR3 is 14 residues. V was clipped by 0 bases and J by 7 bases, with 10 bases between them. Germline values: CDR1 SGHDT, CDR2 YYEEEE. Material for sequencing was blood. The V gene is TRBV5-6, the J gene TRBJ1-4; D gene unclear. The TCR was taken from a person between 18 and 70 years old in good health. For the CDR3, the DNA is TGTGCCAGCAGCTTGGATGGACGGGGTGAAAAACTGTTTTTT. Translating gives CASSLDGRGEKLFF.